The rows below give T cell receptor beta chains drawn from one sample of a study of blood T cell repertoires in COVID-19. TCRdb's table, derived via immunoSEQ multiplex PCR, lists solely in-frame clones and lacks some. The table records 350,000 to 450,000 clones, approximately 86% of them present only once. Sequencing input: peripheral blood. These receptor sequences come from a human donor in a cohort sampled during active COVID-19. Both conserved end residues are part of each CDR3. The order of the fields is V gene, J gene, clone size, D gene, CDR3 protein, CDR3 DNA. The D gene is left open where the match is weak. A clone size is listed for some rows: how often the clone was seen (once, few, many), or a class if it is expanded.

TRBV19	TRBJ2-7	NA	TRBD1	CASSTFGTGANEQYF	TGTGCCAGTAGTACCTTCGGGACAGGGGCAAACGAGCAGTACTTC
TRBV4-1	TRBJ1-3	NA	NA	CASSRTGAGNTIYF	TGCGCCAGCAGCCGGACGGGGGCTGGAAACACCATATATTTT
TRBV6-5	TRBJ1-1	NA	NA	CASTPGRGLNTEAFF	TGTGCCAGCACTCCCGGACGAGGGCTGAACACTGAAGCTTTCTTT
TRBV19	TRBJ1-6	once	NA	CASSTGLPGYIGSPLHF	TGTGCCAGTAGTACGGGCCTTCCGGGATACATAGGTTCACCCCTCCACTTT
TRBV27	TRBJ1-5	NA	NA	CASSRYFVTGDNQPQHF	TGTGCCAGCAGTCGCTATTTTGTGACAGGAGACAATCAGCCCCAGCATTTT
TRBV15	TRBJ2-7	NA	TRBD2	CATSRDFGTGGLAGGYEQYF	TGTGCCACCAGCAGAGATTTTGGGACAGGGGGACTAGCGGGAGGCTACGAGCAGTACTTC
TRBV5-4	TRBJ1-1	few	NA	CASSREVGTEAFF	TGTGCCAGCAGTCGGGAGGTAGGCACTGAAGCTTTCTTT
TRBV5-4	TRBJ2-1	NA	NA	CASSFEASLYNEQFF	TGTGCCAGCAGCTTTGAAGCGAGTTTATACAATGAGCAGTTCTTC
TRBV6-6	TRBJ2-2	NA	TRBD1	CASSLLPHGTGTGELFF	TGTGCCAGCAGTCTATTGCCCCACGGGACAGGGACCGGGGAGCTGTTTTTT
TRBV9	TRBJ2-3	NA	TRBD1	CASSLGTGQGVDTQYF	TGTGCCAGCAGCCTCGGGACAGGACAGGGGGTAGATACGCAGTATTTT
TRBV5-1	TRBJ1-2	NA	TRBD1	CASSSRTGGAYGYTF	TGCGCCAGCAGCTCACGGACAGGGGGTGCCTATGGCTACACCTTC
TRBV5-1	TRBJ1-1	NA	TRBD1	CASSLSGGAENTEAFF	TGCGCCAGCAGCTTATCAGGGGGCGCGGAGAACACTGAAGCTTTCTTT
TRBV7-3	TRBJ2-2	NA	TRBD1	CASSLSLGTGQHGELFF	TGTGCCAGCAGCTTGAGCCTCGGGACAGGGCAGCACGGGGAGCTGTTTTTT
TRBV7-8	TRBJ1-3	NA	NA	CASSLARTGVGNTIYF	TGTGCCAGCAGCTTAGCGCGGACGGGGGTTGGAAACACCATATATTTT
TRBV27	TRBJ1-5	once	NA	CASSLSSAGGPRTPKHF	TGTGCCAGCAGTTTATCGTCGGCAGGAGGTCCGAGAACGCCTAAGCATTTT
TRBV5-4	TRBJ2-2	NA	NA	CATRENTGELFF	TGTGCCACGAGAGAGAACACCGGGGAGCTGTTTTTT
TRBV5-8	TRBJ1-2	NA	TRBD1	CASSLKNRGIYGYTF	TGTGCCAGCAGCCTGAAAAACAGGGGTATTTATGGCTACACCTTC
TRBV5-1	TRBJ2-5	NA	NA	CASSLGSGQETQYF	TGCGCCAGCAGCTTGGGCAGCGGCCAAGAGACCCAGTACTTC
TRBV7-3	TRBJ2-1	once	TRBD1	CASSNGWTGGVEQFF	TGTGCCAGCAGCAATGGGTGGACAGGGGGCGTTGAGCAGTTCTTC
TRBV15	TRBJ1-5	NA	TRBD1	CATSRQEDRYSNQPQHF	TGTGCCACCAGCAGACAGGAGGACAGGTATAGCAATCAGCCCCAGCATTTT
TRBV6-5	TRBJ2-7	NA	NA	CASSLHSGGPYEQYF	TGTGCCAGCAGTCTCCATTCCGGGGGGCCCTACGAGCAGTACTTC
TRBV5-3	TRBJ1-4	NA	NA	CARSLDRVHEKLFF	TGTGCCAGAAGCTTGGACAGGGTACATGAAAAACTGTTTTTT
TRBV27	TRBJ2-3	NA	NA	CASSRGPTQYF	TGTGCCAGCAGTCGAGGGCCGACGCAGTATTTT
TRBV7-7	TRBJ2-1	NA	TRBD1	CASSPDRGHEQFF	TGTGCTAGCAGCCCCGACAGGGGGCATGAGCAGTTCTTC
TRBV29-1	TRBJ1-1	NA	TRBD1	CSVETGGRVTEAFF	TGCAGCGTAGAAACAGGGGGCAGAGTGACTGAAGCTTTCTTT
TRBV11-3	TRBJ2-1	NA	TRBD1	CASSRAGTGIYNEQFF	TGTGCCAGCAGCCGTGCCGGGACAGGGATATACAATGAGCAGTTCTTC
TRBV5-1	TRBJ2-1	few	TRBD1	CASSLAGGLNEQFF	TGCGCCAGCAGCTTGGCAGGGGGCCTCAATGAGCAGTTCTTC
TRBV5-1	TRBJ2-1	NA	TRBD1	CASSLRAPTGGNEQFF	TGCGCCAGCAGCCTCAGAGCTCCGACAGGGGGTAATGAGCAGTTCTTC
TRBV2	TRBJ2-7	NA	NA	CASSAQPYEQYF	TGTGCCAGCAGCGCACAGCCTTACGAGCAGTACTTC
TRBV6-5	TRBJ1-1	NA	NA	CASSYSAGYTEAFF	TGTGCCAGCAGTTACTCAGCGGGGTATACTGAAGCTTTCTTT
TRBV29-1	TRBJ2-2	NA	TRBD1	CSGRQGYTGELFF	TGCAGCGGAAGACAGGGGTACACCGGGGAGCTGTTTTTT
TRBV5-1	TRBJ2-1	once	TRBD2	CASSLEGTSGSGNEQFF	TGCGCCAGCAGCTTGGAAGGGACTAGCGGGAGTGGCAATGAGCAGTTCTTC
TRBV3-1/TRBV3-2	TRBJ2-1	NA	TRBD2	CASSAPSGGVSYNEQFF	TGTGCCAGCAGCGCCCCTAGCGGGGGGGTCTCCTACAATGAGCAGTTCTTC
TRBV25-1	TRBJ2-5	NA	NA	CASSASGGETQYF	TGTGCCAGCAGTGCCAGCGGTGGAGAGACCCAGTACTTC
TRBV19	TRBJ1-2	NA	NA	CASSPGTLYGYTF	TGTGCCAGTAGTCCCGGGACACTCTATGGCTACACCTTC
TRBV29-1	TRBJ1-2	NA	TRBD1	CSVGQGWEDYGYTF	TGCAGCGTTGGACAGGGGTGGGAAGACTATGGCTACACCTTC
TRBV10-3	TRBJ1-5	NA	NA	CAISESGVGQPQHF	TGTGCCATCAGTGAGTCGGGAGTCGGACAGCCCCAGCATTTT
TRBV5-1	TRBJ2-1	once	TRBD2	CASNDGLAGAGNEQFF	TGCGCCAGCAACGACGGACTAGCGGGAGCCGGCAATGAGCAGTTCTTC
TRBV7-9	TRBJ1-4	NA	NA	CASSLKTAFNEKLFF	TGTGCCAGCAGCTTAAAGACAGCGTTTAATGAAAAACTGTTTTTT
TRBV15	TRBJ2-1	NA	TRBD2	CAASAGVSNEQFF	TGTGCCGCCAGCGCGGGGGTCTCCAATGAGCAGTTCTTC
TRBV9	TRBJ1-1	NA	TRBD1	CASSGGTGGNTEAFF	TGTGCCAGCAGCGGAGGAACAGGGGGGAACACTGAAGCTTTCTTT
TRBV28	TRBJ1-1	NA	NA	CASSYPGHTEAFF	TGTGCCAGCAGTTACCCTGGGCACACTGAAGCTTTCTTT
TRBV7-2	TRBJ2-2	NA	TRBD1	CASSSRTGSNTGELFF	TGTGCCAGCAGCTCCCGGACAGGATCAAACACCGGGGAGCTGTTTTTT
TRBV5-1	TRBJ2-3	many	NA	CASSLHASTDTQYF	TGCGCCAGCAGCTTACACGCCAGCACAGATACGCAGTATTTT
TRBV12-3/TRBV12-4	TRBJ2-1	NA	NA	CASSSTRNEQFF	TGTGCCAGCAGTTCGACTCGGAATGAGCAGTTCTTC
TRBV3-1/TRBV3-2	TRBJ2-7	NA	TRBD2	CASSQDSLAGGLGEQYF	TGTGCCAGCAGCCAAGATTCACTAGCGGGAGGGTTGGGCGAGCAGTACTTC
TRBV5-1	TRBJ1-3	NA	NA	CASSHGETGNTIYF	TGCGCCAGCAGTCACGGGGAGACTGGAAACACCATATATTTT
TRBV19	TRBJ2-3	NA	NA	CASSGTGDTDTQYF	TGTGCCAGTAGTGGAACGGGAGACACAGATACGCAGTATTTT
TRBV2	TRBJ2-5	NA	NA	CASNPMAGSETQYF	TGTGCCAGCAACCCTATGGCGGGGTCTGAGACCCAGTACTTC
TRBV28	TRBJ2-1	NA	TRBD1	CASSTTGPMNEQFF	TGTGCCAGCAGTACGACAGGGCCGATGAATGAGCAGTTCTTC
TRBV5-4	TRBJ2-1	NA	NA	CASSPTDSSYNEQFF	TGTGCCAGCAGCCCGACTGATAGCTCCTACAATGAGCAGTTCTTC
TRBV6-1	TRBJ2-1	few	NA	CASSEGRGSYNEQFF	TGTGCCAGCAGTGAAGGCAGGGGATCCTACAATGAGCAGTTCTTC
TRBV19	TRBJ2-7	NA	NA	CASSSPPDSIYEQYF	TGTGCCAGTAGTTCACCCCCGGACAGCATCTACGAGCAGTACTTC
TRBV28	TRBJ1-2	NA	NA	CASSFGGFYGYTF	TGTGCCAGCAGTTTCGGGGGGTTCTATGGCTACACCTTC
TRBV5-4	TRBJ1-2	NA	NA	CASSLSRSSNYGYTF	TGTGCCAGCAGCTTGAGTCGGTCCTCTAACTATGGCTACACCTTC
TRBV27	TRBJ1-1	NA	NA	CASSLSRSGYTEAFF	TGTGCCAGCAGTTTATCCAGATCGGGATACACTGAAGCTTTCTTT
TRBV19	TRBJ1-3	NA	TRBD1	CASKDRGRNSGNTIYF	TGTGCCAGTAAGGACAGGGGCCGTAACTCTGGAAACACCATATATTTT
TRBV28	TRBJ2-7	NA	TRBD1	CASSFNPPGQGYEQYF	TGTGCCAGCAGTTTTAACCCCCCGGGACAGGGCTACGAGCAGTACTTC
TRBV6-1	TRBJ2-7	NA	NA	CASSEAPGHSISYEQYF	TGTGCCAGCAGTGAAGCCCCGGGACACTCTATCTCCTACGAGCAGTACTTC